This is a list of T cell receptor beta chains from one sample in a study of blood T cell repertoires in COVID-19. Generated by immunoSEQ multiplex PCR, the TCRdb table keeps only in-frame clones and is missing some. The table has around 150,000 clones, roughly 80% seen once. The specimen sequenced was peripheral blood. Source of these receptors: a man aged 50 or older with acute or convalescent COVID-19. CDR3s include the opening cysteine and the closing phenylalanine or tryptophan. The D gene is left open where the match is weak. Not every row has a clone size; where given, it reads once, few, many or a size class.

d_call	clone_size	v_call	j_call	cdr3_nt	cdr3_aa
TRBD1	NA	TRBV28	TRBJ1-6	TGTTCAACCGGGACAGGGGTTTCACCCCTCCACTTT	CSTGTGVSPLHF
NA	once	TRBV15	TRBJ1-4	TGTGCCACCAGCAGGCTAAACAGGGCGGATGAAAAACTGTTTTTT	CATSRLNRADEKLFF
TRBD2	few	TRBV11-2	TRBJ2-7	TGTGCCAGCAGCTTGGAGCGGGGGTCCGCCTACGAGCAGTACTTC	CASSLERGSAYEQYF
NA	NA	TRBV6-5	TRBJ1-6	TGTGCCAGCAGCCGGGAAGCTAATTCACCCCTCCACTTT	CASSREANSPLHF
NA	NA	TRBV21-1	TRBJ1-3	TGTGCCAGCAGCAAAGTCCAGGTAGGTGGAAACACCATATATTTT	CASSKVQVGGNTIYF
TRBD1	NA	TRBV15	TRBJ2-2	TGTGCCACCAGCGACTTTAACAGGGGGTCGTTGGGCGGGGAGCTGTTTTTT	CATSDFNRGSLGGELFF
TRBD2	NA	TRBV11-2	TRBJ2-3	TGTGCCAGCAGCTTAGATTGGCGGGGGGGCACAGATACGCAGTATTTT	CASSLDWRGGTDTQYF
NA	NA	TRBV5-6	TRBJ1-1	TGTGCCAGCAGCCCGGGGGAGGTCATCGGCACTGAAGCTTTCTTT	CASSPGEVIGTEAFF
NA	few	TRBV5-4	TRBJ2-5	TGTGCCAGCACCACCCATGGAGTGGAGACCCAGTACTTC	CASTTHGVETQYF
NA	NA	TRBV5-6	TRBJ1-6	TGTGCCAGCAGCTTTTACCCGGCGGGGGGAAATTCACCCCTCCACTTT	CASSFYPAGGNSPLHF
NA	NA	TRBV29-1	TRBJ1-1	TGCAGCGTTGTGTCCGGGAACACTGAAGCTTTCTTT	CSVVSGNTEAFF
NA	NA	TRBV2	TRBJ1-1	TGTGCCAGCAGCTACCCGAAGGGGGGGACTGAAGCTTTCTTT	CASSYPKGGTEAFF
NA	once	TRBV24-1	TRBJ1-2	TGTGCCACCAGTGACCCGGCGGCGGGGGGGGCGGATGGCTACACCTTC	CATSDPAAGGADGYTF
NA	NA	TRBV2	TRBJ1-1	TGTGCCAGCTGTGTGGGCAGGGACACTGAAGCTTTCTTT	CASCVGRDTEAFF
NA	NA	TRBV11-3	TRBJ1-4	TGTGCCAGCAGCCAGGGATTGGGTGAAAAACTGTTTTTT	CASSQGLGEKLFF
TRBD1	NA	TRBV30	TRBJ1-4	TGTGCCTGGGGACAGGGACCTAATGAAAAACTGTTTTTT	CAWGQGPNEKLFF
NA	few	TRBV19	TRBJ2-2	TGTGCCAGTAGTGGGACAACGAACACCGGGGAGCTGTTTTTT	CASSGTTNTGELFF
TRBD1	NA	TRBV5-1	TRBJ2-7	TGCGCCAGCAGCACGGGACAGGTAACAATCTACGAGCAGTACTTC	CASSTGQVTIYEQYF
TRBD2	few	TRBV2	TRBJ2-2	TGTGCCAGCGGTACTAGCGGGGTGAACACCGGGGAGCTGTTTTTT	CASGTSGVNTGELFF
NA	NA	TRBV19	TRBJ2-6	TGTGCCAGTACTGGTATAACGCCGGGAACTGGGGCCAACGTCCTGACTTTC	CASTGITPGTGANVLTF
NA	NA	TRBV19	TRBJ1-5	TGTGCCAGTACCGCGTCGGGGAGCAGGGGTGGTCAGCCCCAGCATTTT	CASTASGSRGGQPQHF
NA	NA	TRBV3-1/TRBV3-2	TRBJ2-3	TGTGCCAGCAGCCAGGGCGGGGGCCGCACAGATACGCAGTATTTT	CASSQGGGRTDTQYF
NA	NA	TRBV6-6	TRBJ1-1	TGTGCCAGCAGTTACTCGGGCAGGCGACAAGCTTTCTTT	CASSYSGRRQAFF
TRBD2	NA	TRBV5-1	TRBJ2-3	TGCGCCAGCAGCGTGGGACTAGCGGAAGATACGCAGTATTTT	CASSVGLAEDTQYF
TRBD1	NA	TRBV5-1	TRBJ2-2	TGCGCCAGCAGCTACTTGACAGGGGGGACCGGGGAGCTGTTTTTT	CASSYLTGGTGELFF
NA	NA	TRBV5-4	TRBJ2-7	TGTGCCAGCAGCGCCACACAGGGCCGGCAGTACTTC	CASSATQGRQYF
NA	once	TRBV3-1/TRBV3-2	TRBJ2-2	TGTGCCAGCAGGGGGGGACTCACCGGGGAGCTGTTTTTT	CASRGGLTGELFF
NA	NA	TRBV5-1	TRBJ2-3	TGCGCCAGCAGCTTAGGACATCCCGGAGACGGTCCGCAGTATTTT	CASSLGHPGDGPQYF
NA	NA	TRBV24-1	TRBJ1-1	TGTGCCACCAGTGGAGGACCCGGGGGCACTGAAGCTTTCTTT	CATSGGPGGTEAFF
NA	NA	TRBV11-2	TRBJ1-1	TGTGCCAGCAGCTTAGCGGGGATTAACACTGAAGCTTTCTTT	CASSLAGINTEAFF
NA	NA	TRBV19	TRBJ1-5	TGTGCCAGTAGTATGGGGAGGGAAACGCCCCAGCATTTT	CASSMGRETPQHF
TRBD1	NA	TRBV7-6	TRBJ2-5	TGTGCCAGGGAAACAGGGGGCCATATAGGAGAGACCCAGTACTTC	CARETGGHIGETQYF
NA	NA	TRBV2	TRBJ2-3	TGTGCCAGCAGTGAAGAGGGACTTTCCGATACGCAGTATTTT	CASSEEGLSDTQYF
TRBD1	NA	TRBV6-5	TRBJ1-5	TGTGCCAGCAGACAGGGGTCTAGCAATCAGCCCCAGCATTTT	CASRQGSSNQPQHF
NA	NA	TRBV28	TRBJ1-5	TGTGCCAGCAAAGCTGGCAGGGCTAGCAATCAGCCCCAGCATTTT	CASKAGRASNQPQHF
NA	NA	TRBV5-1	TRBJ1-1	TGCGCCAGCGGGAGCTTGAACACTGAAGCTTTCTTT	CASGSLNTEAFF
TRBD1	NA	TRBV5-8	TRBJ1-5	TGTGCCAGCATACGACAGGGGAGCAATCAGCCCCAGCATTTT	CASIRQGSNQPQHF
TRBD2	NA	TRBV5-1	TRBJ2-3	TGCGCCAGCAGCGAACCGGGACTAGCGGGGATGGGTAGCACAGATACGCAGTATTTT	CASSEPGLAGMGSTDTQYF
NA	NA	TRBV19	TRBJ2-1	TGTGCCAGTAGTATAGGCGACGGTTCGACTTCTTCCTACAATGAGCAGTTCTTC	CASSIGDGSTSSYNEQFF
NA	few	TRBV7-9	TRBJ2-7	TGTGCCAGCAGCTGGGAGTCATCCTACGAGCAGTACTTC	CASSWESSYEQYF
NA	NA	TRBV24-1	TRBJ2-1	TGTGCCACCAGTGACTCCCCTCGCAATGAGCAGTTCTTC	CATSDSPRNEQFF
NA	NA	TRBV27	TRBJ2-5	TGTGCCAGCAGTTTAACGCCCGGTAAAAGGACCCAGTACTTC	CASSLTPGKRTQYF
NA	NA	TRBV11-2	TRBJ2-7	TGTGCCAGCAGCTTAGCGGTCGGCGAGCAGTACTTC	CASSLAVGEQYF
NA	NA	TRBV5-4	TRBJ1-1	TGTGCCAGCAGCTTGCGGGGTAAGGGTCACATGAACACTGAAGCTTTCTTT	CASSLRGKGHMNTEAFF
NA	once	TRBV27	TRBJ1-2	TGTGCCAGCAGCCCGGCGGGAAGAAAAGGCTACACCTTC	CASSPAGRKGYTF
NA	NA	TRBV9	TRBJ2-3	TGTGCCAGCAGCGTAACTCACAGCTACTCAATCGCAGATACGCAGTATTTT	CASSVTHSYSIADTQYF
NA	NA	TRBV30	TRBJ2-3	TGTGCCTGGACCCCGGGAAGCACAGATACGCAGTATTTT	CAWTPGSTDTQYF
NA	once	TRBV3-1/TRBV3-2	TRBJ2-6	TGTGCCAGCAGCCGACTAGGGGGCGCTGGGGCCAACGTCCTGACTTTC	CASSRLGGAGANVLTF